Listed below are T cell receptor beta chains from one sample, sequenced in a study of spatial heterogeneity in lung cancer. MiXCR, run by TCRdb on the 5' RACE reads, gives a single entry per CDR3 protein. The profile shows about 120,000 distinct CDR3 sequences, 12% of them singletons. This specimen was PBMCs, taken at follow-up. The source of these receptors is a male donor with early-stage non-small cell lung cancer. Each CDR3 is given with its conserved first and last residue. The D gene is left open where the match is weak. A clone size is listed for some rows: how often the clone was seen (once, few, many), or a class if it is expanded.

TRBJ1-4	NA	NA	TRBV12-3/TRBV12-4	TGTGCCACTACTATGGTAGAGGGGCGACTGTTTTTT	CATTMVEGRLFF
TRBJ2-1	NA	few	TRBV20-1	TGCAGTGCTAGAGATCCCCAGGCTAGTCGTGAGCAGTTCTTC	CSARDPQASREQFF
TRBJ2-2	NA	many	TRBV4-1	TGCGCCAGCAGCCGTGACGGGACGGCGGTCACCGGGGAGCTGTTTTTT	CASSRDGTAVTGELFF
TRBJ1-2	TRBD1	few	TRBV6-2/TRBV6-3	TGTGCCAGCACACTAACCGGGACAGAGTATGGCTACACCTTC	CASTLTGTEYGYTF
TRBJ2-7	NA	few	TRBV5-1	TGCGCCAGCAGCTTGTGGAAAGAGGGTACTTACGAGCAGTACTTC	CASSLWKEGTYEQYF
TRBJ2-1	TRBD2	many	TRBV10-3	TGTGCCATCAGTGGTCTAGCGGGGGTCTCTAGCAATGAGCAGTTCTTC	CAISGLAGVSSNEQFF
TRBJ2-7	NA	few	TRBV20-1	TGCAGTGCTGTTGCCTTAACAGGCGCCTACGAGCAGTACTTC	CSAVALTGAYEQYF
TRBJ2-3	NA	NA	TRBV6-2/TRBV6-3	TGTGCCAGCAAGGCAGGGTGGGCAGATACGCAGTATTTT	CASKAGWADTQYF
TRBJ2-7	NA	NA	TRBV20-1	TGCAGTGCTAGAGATGTGGCTAGCGTACCCTACGAGCAGTACTTC	CSARDVASVPYEQYF
TRBJ2-5	TRBD2	few	TRBV20-1	TGCAGTGCCAATTCCGGTATTAGCGGGGGGGCCCGGGAAGAGACCCAGTACTTC	CSANSGISGGAREETQYF
TRBJ2-7	NA	NA	TRBV19	TGTGCCACCTCAGGAAACCCGGTGGCCCACGAGCAGTACTTC	CATSGNPVAHEQYF
TRBJ1-5	NA	medium-sized	TRBV12-3/TRBV12-4	TGTGCCAGCAGCCCTACCATCACGGCGCCCCAGCATTTT	CASSPTITAPQHF
TRBJ1-3	NA	NA	TRBV20-1	TGCAGTGCTAGGGACAAGGCTTTAGGAAACACCATATATTTT	CSARDKALGNTIYF
TRBJ2-7	TRBD1	few	TRBV7-8	TGTGCCAGCAGCCTGGACAGGCGTCGGGGAGAGCAGTACTTC	CASSLDRRRGEQYF
TRBJ2-7	TRBD2	many	TRBV7-9	TGTGCCAGCAGCTTACCGGGACTAGGTATCTACGAGCAGTACTTC	CASSLPGLGIYEQYF
TRBJ2-7	TRBD1	few	TRBV11-2	TGTGCCAGCAGCTTCGGACAGGGGATCTCCTACGAGCAGTACTTC	CASSFGQGISYEQYF
TRBJ1-1	NA	many	TRBV20-1	TGCAGTGCCGGACAGCAGAACACTGAAGCTTTCTTT	CSAGQQNTEAFF
TRBJ1-6	NA	NA	TRBV2	TGTGCCAGCAGAGTAGACGGAGATTCACCCCTCCACTTT	CASRVDGDSPLHF
TRBJ2-7	NA	NA	TRBV6-2/TRBV6-3	TGTGCCAGCAGTTACTTGAACTACGAGCAGTACTTC	CASSYLNYEQYF
TRBJ1-1	NA	NA	TRBV10-3	TGTGCCAGCTTGGGGGCAACGAACACTGAAGCTTTCTTT	CASLGATNTEAFF
TRBJ2-2	NA	NA	TRBV20-1	TGCAGTGCTAGAGATTCCGAGACAGTACCCGGGGAGCTGTTTTTT	CSARDSETVPGELFF